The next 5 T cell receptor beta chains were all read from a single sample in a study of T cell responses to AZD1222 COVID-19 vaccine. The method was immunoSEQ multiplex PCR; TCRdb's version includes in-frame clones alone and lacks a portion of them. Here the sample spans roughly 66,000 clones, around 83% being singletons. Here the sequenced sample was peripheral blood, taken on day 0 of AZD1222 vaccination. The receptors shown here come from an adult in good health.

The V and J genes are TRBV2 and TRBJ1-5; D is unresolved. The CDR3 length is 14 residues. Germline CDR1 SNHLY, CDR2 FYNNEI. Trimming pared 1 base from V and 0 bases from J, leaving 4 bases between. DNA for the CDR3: TGTGCCAGCAGTGAAGAATATAGCAATCAGCCCCAGCATTTT. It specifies CASSEEYSNQPQHF.

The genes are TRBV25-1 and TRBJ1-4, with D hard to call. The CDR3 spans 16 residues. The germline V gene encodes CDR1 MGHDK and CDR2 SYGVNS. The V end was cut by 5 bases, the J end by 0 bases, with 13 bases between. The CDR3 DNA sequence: TGTGCCAGCAGTCCTCTAAAGTATGCAACTAATGAAAAACTGTTTTTT. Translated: CASSPLKYATNEKLFF.

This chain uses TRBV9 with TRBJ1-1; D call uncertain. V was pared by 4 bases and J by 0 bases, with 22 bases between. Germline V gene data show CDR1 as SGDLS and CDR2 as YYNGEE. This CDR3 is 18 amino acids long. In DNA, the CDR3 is TGTGCCAGCAGCCCACGGATAGGGCAAGTGGCGATGAACACTGAAGCTTTCTTT. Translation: CASSPRIGQVAMNTEAFF.

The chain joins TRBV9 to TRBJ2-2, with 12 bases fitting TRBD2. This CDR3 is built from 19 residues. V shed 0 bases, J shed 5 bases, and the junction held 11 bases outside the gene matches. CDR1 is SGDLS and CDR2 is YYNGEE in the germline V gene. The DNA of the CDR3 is TGTGCCAGCAGCGTAGCTTTAGCTAGCGGGGGGGCCGGAACCGGGGAGCTGTTTTTT. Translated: CASSVALASGGAGTGELFF.

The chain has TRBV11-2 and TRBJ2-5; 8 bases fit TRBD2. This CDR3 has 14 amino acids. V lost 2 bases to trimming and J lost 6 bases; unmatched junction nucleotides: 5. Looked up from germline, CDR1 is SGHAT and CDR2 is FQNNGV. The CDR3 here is CASSLSPGGKTQYF. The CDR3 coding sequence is TGTGCCAGCAGCTTATCGCCGGGGGGGAAGACCCAGTACTTC.